This T cell receptor (beta chain) was documented in a study of blood T cells in healthy people across ages. Study-level results: The donors' CMV status was not determined, possibly confounding changes in expanded clonotypes.

Comments on this clonotype: Its matching antigen is unknown.

Total RNA was extracted at no less than 5.5 micrograms per sample. Alongside a J-beta primer mix, a sample-barcoded 5' primer served in a second PCR lasting 7 to 11 cycles. TCRdb called the 5' RACE reads again in MiXCR, with one record for every CDR3 protein. The sample lists 800,000 to 950,000 distinct CDR3 sequences; just under 30% were seen once. These data also featured in a second study, about T cells of mothers and their children. That study reports: The study sampled a few healthy Caucasian mothers and their six children.

Specimen: blood. The receptor was derived from a middle-aged woman in good health.

The CDR3 protein is CSVREWTAGTGELFF. CDR3 sequence (DNA): TGCAGCGTGCGGGAGTGGACAGCAGGCACCGGGGAGCTGTTTTTT. The chain joins TRBV29-1 to TRBJ2-2, with D possibly TRBD2 on 7 matching bases. In germline, CDR1 is SQVTM, CDR2 ANQGSEA. The V end was cut by 6 bases, the J end by 4 bases, with 18 bases between. The CDR3 extends over 15 amino acids.